This T cell receptor beta chain was found in a study of blood T cells in healthy people across ages. Study findings and constraints: Any conclusive comparison of naive versus antigen-experienced cells was prevented by using unsorted PBMCs.

This clonotype has a handful of counts. Its antigen is unidentified. A second PCR, run for about 6 to 11 cycles, used a sample-barcoded 5' primer plus a J-beta primer mix. Any given sample supplied a minimum of 3 million CDR3-containing paired-end reads. One entry per CDR3 protein results from TCRdb running MiXCR on the 5' RACE reads. The table has around 1,800,000 distinct CDR3 sequences, roughly two fifths seen once; the top ten hold more than 20%. Isolation of PBMCs gave at least 7 million cells per sample. The sample comprised blood. The receptor was isolated from a human donor in good health.

The CDR3 bases are TGTGCCAGCAGCTTAGGGAGCGGGGGGTTCACCTACGAGCAGTACTTC. It is translated as CASSLGSGGFTYEQYF. The chain has TRBV7-9 and TRBJ2-7, with TRBD2 identical over 9 bases. Germline trimming cut 1 base from V and 2 bases from J; bases unmatched to any gene: 6. CDR1 is SEHNR, CDR2 FQNEAQ, per germline (reference sequence). The CDR3 is 16 residues long.